A selection of T cell receptor beta chains follows, all from one sample in a study of blood T cell repertoires in COVID-19. The protocol was immunoSEQ multiplex PCR, while the TCRdb copy is restricted to in-frame clones and leaves out a portion. The table has about 430,000 clones, 88% seen once. The source material was PBMCs or T cells enriched from blood (not recorded which). The receptors derive from a woman between 18 and 30 years old who had been exposed to COVID-19. Each CDR3 is given with its conserved first and last residue. D genes are given only for firm matches. The size of a clone is reported for some rows only, either as once, few or many, or as a class for expanded clones.

d_call j_call clone_size v_call cdr3_aa cdr3_nt
TRBD1 TRBJ2-7 NA TRBV28 CASNKPGQGVYEQYF TGTGCCAGCAATAAACCGGGACAGGGGGTCTACGAGCAGTACTTC
TRBD2 TRBJ2-3 NA TRBV10-3 CAMNSGGALTDTQYF TGTGCCATGAATAGCGGGGGGGCCCTCACAGATACGCAGTATTTT
TRBD1 TRBJ2-7 NA TRBV12-3/TRBV12-4 CASSFGTGGEQYF TGTGCCAGCAGTTTTGGGACAGGGGGGGAGCAGTACTTC
NA TRBJ1-6 NA TRBV2 CASRDSPVSSPLHF TGTGCCAGCAGGGACAGCCCCGTCTCGTCACCCCTCCACTTT
NA TRBJ2-7 NA TRBV3-1/TRBV3-2 CASSHPGGLSYEQYF TGTGCCAGCAGCCACCCAGGTGGCCTCTCCTACGAGCAGTACTTC
TRBD1 TRBJ2-7 few TRBV4-3 CASSQDYGQVPYEQYF TGCGCCAGCAGCCAAGATTACGGACAGGTTCCTTACGAGCAGTACTTC
TRBD1 TRBJ1-5 NA TRBV6-4 CARLRDRGLRQPQHF TGTGCCAGATTAAGAGACAGGGGGCTAAGGCAGCCCCAGCATTTT
TRBD2 TRBJ2-7 NA TRBV29-1 CSVEASGPDTGNYEQYF TGCAGCGTTGAGGCTAGCGGCCCAGACACCGGAAACTACGAGCAGTACTTC
NA TRBJ2-7 NA TRBV4-1 CASSQLLRAPRDEQYF TGCGCCAGCAGCCAGTTACTCCGGGCCCCCAGGGACGAGCAGTACTTC
NA TRBJ1-5 NA TRBV2 CASSGGVGNQPQHF TGTGCCAGCAGTGGGGGGGTTGGGAATCAGCCCCAGCATTTT
NA TRBJ1-2 few TRBV5-1 CASSLAPADRGGVYGYTF TGCGCCAGCAGCTTGGCCCCAGCGGACCGGGGAGGGGTCTATGGCTACACCTTC
NA TRBJ1-2 NA TRBV28 CASSLRPGGEGGGYTF TGTGCCAGCAGTTTAAGACCTGGTGGGGAAGGGGGTGGCTACACCTTC
NA TRBJ1-4 NA TRBV19 CASSMSQGSEKLFF TGTGCCAGTAGTATGAGCCAGGGGAGTGAAAAACTGTTTTTT
NA TRBJ2-7 NA TRBV7-2 CASTLAHGDYEQYF TGTGCCAGCACCCTGGCACACGGGGACTACGAGCAGTACTTC
NA TRBJ2-3 NA TRBV29-1 CSVAGFSTDTQYF TGCAGCGTAGCAGGGTTTAGCACAGATACGCAGTATTTT
TRBD1 TRBJ2-4 NA TRBV28 CASSLTGNYIQYF TGTGCCAGCAGTCTGACAGGGAATTACATTCAGTACTTC
NA TRBJ1-1 NA TRBV7-8 CASSLVGQLDEAFF TGTGCCAGCAGCTTAGTCGGACAGCTTGATGAAGCTTTCTTT
TRBD1 TRBJ1-2 NA TRBV19 CASRKDRANYGYTF TGTGCCAGTCGCAAAGACAGGGCTAACTATGGCTACACCTTC
NA TRBJ2-7 NA TRBV4-2 CASRGPVEQYF TGTGCCAGCCGAGGCCCGGTGGAGCAGTACTTC
NA TRBJ2-3 NA TRBV14 CASSQAFTDTQYF TGTGCCAGCAGCCAAGCTTTCACAGATACGCAGTATTTT
TRBD1 TRBJ1-2 few TRBV28 CASSFPDRLYGYTF TGTGCCAGCAGTTTTCCGGACAGGCTCTATGGCTACACCTTC
TRBD1 TRBJ2-5 NA TRBV5-1 CASSLLDRVLETQYF TGCGCCAGCAGCTTACTGGACAGGGTATTGGAGACCCAGTACTTC
NA TRBJ1-2 NA TRBV2 CASSPDSTYGYTF TGTGCCAGCAGTCCCGACAGCACTTATGGCTACACCTTC
NA TRBJ1-2 NA TRBV12-3/TRBV12-4 CASSWDKNYGYTF TGTGCCAGCAGTTGGGACAAAAACTATGGCTACACCTTC
NA TRBJ2-5 NA TRBV20-1 CSAPEETQYF TGCAGTGCTCCCGAAGAGACCCAGTACTTC
TRBD2 TRBJ2-7 NA TRBV10-3 CAISTGGLSYEQYF TGTGCCATCTCCACGGGGGGGCTCTCCTACGAGCAGTACTTC
NA TRBJ1-4 NA TRBV11-2 CASSSMRSGGKLFF TGTGCCAGCAGCTCCATGAGGTCGGGAGGAAAACTGTTTTTT
TRBD1 TRBJ2-7 NA TRBV9 CASSVGTGGSYEQYF TGTGCCAGCAGCGTTGGAACAGGGGGCTCGTACGAGCAGTACTTC
NA TRBJ1-5 NA TRBV29-1 CSVGGQSNQPQHF TGCAGCGTTGGGGGACAATCCAATCAGCCCCAGCATTTT
TRBD1 TRBJ1-1 NA TRBV15 CATSRQGEVGTEAFF TGTGCCACCAGCAGACAGGGGGAGGTGGGAACTGAAGCTTTCTTT